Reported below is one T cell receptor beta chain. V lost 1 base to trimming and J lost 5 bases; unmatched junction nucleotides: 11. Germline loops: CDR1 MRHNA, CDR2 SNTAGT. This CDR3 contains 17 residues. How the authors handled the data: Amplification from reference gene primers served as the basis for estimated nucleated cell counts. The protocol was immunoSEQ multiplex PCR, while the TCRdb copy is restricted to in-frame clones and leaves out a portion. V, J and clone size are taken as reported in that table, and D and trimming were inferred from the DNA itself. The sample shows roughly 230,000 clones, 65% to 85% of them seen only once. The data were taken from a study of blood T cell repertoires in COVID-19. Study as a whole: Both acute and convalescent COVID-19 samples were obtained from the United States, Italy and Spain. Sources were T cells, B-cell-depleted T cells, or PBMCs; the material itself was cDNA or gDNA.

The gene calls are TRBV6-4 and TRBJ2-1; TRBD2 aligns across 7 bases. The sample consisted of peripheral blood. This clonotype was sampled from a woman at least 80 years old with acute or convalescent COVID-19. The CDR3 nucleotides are TGTGCCAGCAGTGACTACGGGGGGTTCCCTGGTAACAATGAGCAGTTCTTC. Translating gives CASSDYGGFPGNNEQFF.